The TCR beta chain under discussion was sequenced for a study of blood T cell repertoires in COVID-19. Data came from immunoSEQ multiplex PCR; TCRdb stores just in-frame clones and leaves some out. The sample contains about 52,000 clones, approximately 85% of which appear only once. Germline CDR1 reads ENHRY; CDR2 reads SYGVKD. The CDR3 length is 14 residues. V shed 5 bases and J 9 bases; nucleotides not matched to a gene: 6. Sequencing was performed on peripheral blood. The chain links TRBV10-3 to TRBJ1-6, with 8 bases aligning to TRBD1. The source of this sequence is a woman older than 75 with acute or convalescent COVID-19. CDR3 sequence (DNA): TGTGCCATCAGTCCCGACAGGGGTGGTTCACCCCTCCACTTT. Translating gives CAISPDRGGSPLHF.